These T cell receptor beta chains were read from a single sample in a study of T-cell reconstitution after alpha-beta-depleted transplantation in children. A single record per CDR3 protein comes from TCRdb applying MiXCR to the PCR reads. The table lists about 980,000 distinct CDR3 sequences, roughly 31% of them singletons. The material was PBMCs, mostly from graft donor cells, obtained 360 days after TCRalphabeta/CD19-depleted stem cell transplant. The receptor source for this set is a boy in the first two years of life who had a stem cell transplant for SCID, so the T cells may come from the graft donor. The CDR3 runs from the conserved cysteine through the conserved F or W. A D gene is named only where the DNA matches it firmly. A row's size may be missing; if present it is once, few, many or a size class.

d_gene	j_gene	abundance	v_gene	CDR3aa	CDR3nt
TRBD1	TRBJ2-3	many	TRBV3-1	CASSQETGVTDTQYF	TGTGCCAGCAGCCAGGAGACAGGGGTGACAGATACGCAGTATTTT
-	TRBJ2-1	-	TRBV5-1	CASSLGAEKWYGEQFF	TGCGCCAGCAGCTTGGGTGCAGAAAAGTGGTACGGTGAGCAGTTCTTC
-	TRBJ2-3	-	TRBV20-1	CSASSRGDTQYF	TGCAGTGCTAGCTCCCGGGGGGATACGCAGTATTTT
TRBD2	TRBJ2-7	few	TRBV6-1	CASSTGGATREQYF	TGTGCCAGCAGTACCGGGGGGGCGACGAGGGAGCAGTACTTC
TRBD1	TRBJ2-3	-	TRBV6-2/TRBV6-3	CASSYEDPLYTGGPGTDTQYF	TGTGCCAGCAGTTACGAGGATCCCTTATACACAGGGGGCCCTGGGACGGATACGCAGTATTTT
-	TRBJ2-2	few	TRBV5-1	CASSLGQWELFF	TGCGCCAGCAGCTTGGGACAGTGGGAGCTGTTTTTT
TRBD2	TRBJ2-1	-	TRBV5-1	CASSLPSGGADEQFF	TGCGCCAGCAGCTTACCTAGCGGGGGGGCCGATGAGCAGTTCTTC
-	TRBJ2-2	many	TRBV7-6	CASSQPRDLNTGELFF	TGTGCCAGCAGCCAACCCAGAGACTTGAACACCGGGGAGCTGTTTTTT
-	TRBJ1-2	few	TRBV5-1	CASSATNYGYTF	TGCGCCAGCAGCGCGACAAACTATGGCTACACCTTC
TRBD1	TRBJ2-5	-	TRBV9	CASSATGGRETQYF	TGTGCCAGCAGCGCGACAGGGGGCAGAGAGACCCAGTACTTC
-	TRBJ2-3	-	TRBV20-1	CSASLPGGRLDTQYF	TGCAGTGCTAGTCTCCCCGGGGGCCGCCTCGATACGCAGTATTTT
-	TRBJ2-7	few	TRBV20-1	CSARGALSYEQYF	TGCAGTGCTAGAGGGGCTCTCTCCTACGAGCAGTACTTC
-	TRBJ2-7	-	TRBV10-3	CAISESSPASSYEQYF	TGTGCCATCAGTGAGAGCAGCCCAGCTAGCTCCTACGAGCAGTACTTC
TRBD1	TRBJ2-7	-	TRBV4-3	CASSQAVGRGSEYEQYF	TGCGCCAGCAGCCAAGCTGTGGGCAGGGGGTCGGAATACGAGCAGTACTTC
-	TRBJ2-3	-	TRBV6-1	CASREGGLRNTQYF	TGTGCCAGCAGAGAAGGGGGGCTTCGAAATACGCAGTATTTT
-	TRBJ1-2	-	TRBV5-1	CASSRLGVGGYTF	TGCGCCAGCAGCCGTTTGGGCGTTGGAGGCTACACCTTC
TRBD2	TRBJ2-3	-	TRBV20-1	CSAVGLAGPTDTQYF	TGCAGTGCTGTAGGACTAGCGGGTCCCACAGATACGCAGTATTTT
-	TRBJ1-2	few	TRBV20-1	CSAGDLGYGYTF	TGCAGTGCCGGCGACCTGGGCTATGGCTACACCTTC
-	TRBJ2-1	-	TRBV5-1	CASSRRGAKRNEQFF	TGCGCCAGCAGCCGTCGGGGGGCCAAGCGAAATGAGCAGTTCTTC
-	TRBJ1-1	-	TRBV20-1	CSASIAGINTEAFF	TGCAGTGCTAGCATCGCAGGGATTAACACTGAAGCTTTCTTT
TRBD2	TRBJ2-7	few	TRBV28	CASRGEYEQYF	TGTGCCAGCCGGGGGGAGTACGAGCAGTACTTC
TRBD2	TRBJ2-2	few	TRBV19	CASSSGLARAGELFF	TGTGCCAGTAGCTCTGGACTAGCGAGGGCCGGGGAGCTGTTTTTT
TRBD1	TRBJ2-2	-	TRBV19	CATTGTGGSGDTGELFF	TGTGCCACCACAGGGACAGGGGGCTCGGGGGACACCGGGGAGCTGTTTTTT
-	TRBJ2-5	few	TRBV27	CASSLTSIETQYF	TGTGCCAGCAGCCTCACTAGCATTGAGACCCAGTACTTC
-	TRBJ2-1	few	TRBV7-8	CASSLIASGATRNEQFF	TGTGCCAGCAGCTTGATCGCTTCGGGAGCGACTAGGAATGAGCAGTTCTTC
-	TRBJ2-1	-	TRBV9	CASSVEGFPNEQFF	TGTGCCAGCAGCGTAGAAGGCTTCCCCAATGAGCAGTTCTTC
-	TRBJ2-7	few	TRBV20-1	CSARDEGTGKGLEQYF	TGCAGTGCTAGAGATGAGGGGACCGGGAAAGGCCTCGAGCAGTACTTC
TRBD2	TRBJ2-1	few	TRBV10-3	CAISESKAGLAGYGQFF	TGTGCCATCAGTGAGTCGAAGGCGGGACTAGCGGGGTACGGGCAGTTCTTC
-	TRBJ2-4	-	TRBV7-2	CASSWILAKNIQYF	TGTGCCAGCAGCTGGATACTAGCCAAAAACATTCAGTACTTC
-	TRBJ1-2	-	TRBV6-2/TRBV6-3	CASSSRRKEYGYTF	TGTGCCAGCAGTTCCCGGCGGAAGGAGTATGGCTACACCTTC
TRBD2	TRBJ2-2	-	TRBV10-2	CASRGGTSGNTGELFF	TGCGCCAGCAGGGGGGGGACTAGCGGGAACACCGGGGAGCTGTTTTTT
-	TRBJ2-5	-	TRBV28	CVSTTLPRQNQETQYF	TGTGTCAGCACCACACTCCCTCGACAGAACCAAGAGACCCAGTACTTC
TRBD1	TRBJ2-7	-	TRBV12-3/TRBV12-4	CASSFTGGTYEQYF	TGTGCCAGCAGTTTCACAGGGGGAACCTACGAGCAGTACTTC
TRBD2	TRBJ2-1	-	TRBV14	CASSQSLAGVLSYNEQFF	TGTGCCAGCAGCCAAAGCCTAGCGGGGGTCCTATCCTACAATGAGCAGTTCTTC
TRBD1	TRBJ2-1	few	TRBV4-1	CASSRLDRAAEQFF	TGCGCCAGCAGCAGGCTCGACAGGGCAGCTGAGCAGTTCTTC
-	TRBJ2-3	few	TRBV29-1	CSVGLVETQYF	TGCAGCGTGGGACTGGTGGAAACGCAGTATTTT
TRBD1	TRBJ2-1	-	TRBV9	CASSVGWDRGGEQFF	TGTGCCAGCAGCGTAGGGTGGGACAGGGGAGGCGAGCAGTTCTTC
-	TRBJ2-2	many	TRBV5-1	CASSLGPQYTGELFF	TGCGCCAGCAGCTTGGGCCCTCAGTACACCGGGGAGCTGTTTTTT
-	TRBJ1-6	-	TRBV3-1	CASSQKTNNSPLHF	TGTGCCAGCAGCCAAAAGACGAATAATTCACCCCTCCACTTT
-	TRBJ2-7	-	TRBV2	CASSDRVHEQYF	TGTGCCAGCAGTGACAGGGTGCACGAGCAGTACTTC
-	TRBJ1-1	-	TRBV4-1	CASSLNSGAGNTEAFF	TGCGCCAGCAGCCTGAATTCAGGGGCTGGGAACACTGAAGCTTTCTTT